A selection of T cell receptor beta chains follows, all from one sample in a study of cytomegalovirus exposure and HLA in healthy donors. Clones were sequenced by immunoSEQ multiplex PCR, and TCRdb holds only the in-frame ones, with some missing. The sample holds about 200,000 clones, 9.5% to 15% seen once. The material sequenced was PBMCs. These TCRs come from a man between 50 and 59 years old in good health and CMV-seropositive. Each CDR3 is given with its conserved first and last residue. A D gene is named only where the DNA matches it firmly. A clone size is listed for some rows: how often the clone was seen (once, few, many), or a class if it is expanded.

TRBJ2-3,TRBV9,.,.,TGTGCCAGCACCGTAGACAACACAGATACGCAGTATTTT,CASTVDNTDTQYF
TRBJ2-2,TRBV7-7,few,.,TGTGCTAGCAGCCCTAACCTTGCCGGGGAGCTGTTTTTT,CASSPNLAGELFF
TRBJ2-3,TRBV30,few,TRBD2,TGTGCCTGGACCCCTAGCGGGGCCCCCACAGATACGCAGTATTTT,CAWTPSGAPTDTQYF
TRBJ2-1,TRBV30,.,.,TGTGCCTGGAGTCAGAAGTATGAGCAGTTCTTC,CAWSQKYEQFF
TRBJ2-3,TRBV30,few,TRBD2,TGTGCCTGGAGATACGGACTAGCGGGGATGGATACGCAGTATTTT,CAWRYGLAGMDTQYF
TRBJ2-5,TRBV28,.,TRBD1,TGTGCCAGCAGTTCCACGACAGGGGTTCTTGAGACCCAGTACTTC,CASSSTTGVLETQYF
TRBJ1-6,TRBV21-1,few,.,TGTGCCAGCAGCACAGACAGGGGGTCACCCCTCCACTTT,CASSTDRGSPLHF
TRBJ1-4,TRBV5-6,.,TRBD1,TGTGCCAGCAGCGTCGGCTCCGGGACAGAACTGTTTTTT,CASSVGSGTELFF
TRBJ2-3,TRBV5-4,few,TRBD1,TGTGCCAGCAGCTGGGGACAGGGGGGGACAGATACGCAGTATTTT,CASSWGQGGTDTQYF
TRBJ1-1,TRBV2,.,.,TGTGCCAGCAGTTCGTCGGGATTTCAGTACACTGAAGCTTTCTTT,CASSSSGFQYTEAFF
TRBJ1-2,TRBV4-3,.,TRBD1,TGCGCCAGCAGCCAAAGGGGACAGGGGTTGGGTGGCTACACCTTC,CASSQRGQGLGGYTF
TRBJ1-2,TRBV5-8,few,TRBD1,TGTGCCAGCAGCACCCCGGGACAGTTCTATGGCTACACCTTC,CASSTPGQFYGYTF
TRBJ2-7,TRBV11-1,.,TRBD1,TGTGCCAGCAGCTCATACAGGGGTTCCTACGAGCAGTACTTC,CASSSYRGSYEQYF
TRBJ1-2,TRBV6-6,.,.,TGTGCCAGCAGCACGGGACACCTAAATGGCTACACCTTC,CASSTGHLNGYTF
TRBJ2-1,TRBV7-2,.,.,TGTGCCAGCAGCTCGCCCGGACTACCCTCTAGGGAGCAGTTCTTC,CASSSPGLPSREQFF
TRBJ1-5,TRBV11-2,.,.,TGTGCCAGCAGCACGGGGGGGATTCGCCAGACGCCCCAGCATTTT,CASSTGGIRQTPQHF
TRBJ1-4,TRBV6-6,.,TRBD1,TGTGCCAGCAGGGACAGGGAAAATGAAAAACTGTTTTTT,CASRDRENEKLFF
TRBJ2-2,TRBV7-7,few,.,TGTGCTAGCAGACGGTCTAACACCGGGGAGCTGTTTTTT,CASRRSNTGELFF
TRBJ2-5,TRBV7-2,few,.,TGTGCCAGCAGCGTACGCAGACAGCAAGAGACCCAGTACTTC,CASSVRRQQETQYF
TRBJ2-5,TRBV6-5,few,.,TGTGCCAGCAGCAAGGGGGGGAGTTTAGAGACCCAGTACTTC,CASSKGGSLETQYF
TRBJ2-1,TRBV5-5,.,TRBD1,TGTGCCAGCAGCTTGTCCGGGACAGAGCACAATGAGCAGTTCTTC,CASSLSGTEHNEQFF
TRBJ2-2,TRBV19,.,TRBD2,TGTGCCACCCGGGGGGGAGCGAACACCGGGGAGCTGTTTTTT,CATRGGANTGELFF
TRBJ1-4,TRBV5-1,few,TRBD1,TGCGCCAGCAGCCGCGAACAGGGGTCTAATGAAAAACTGTTTTTT,CASSREQGSNEKLFF
TRBJ2-1,TRBV2,.,TRBD1,TGTGCCAGCAGAGTGGGACAGGCACTCTACAATGAGCAGTTCTTC,CASRVGQALYNEQFF
TRBJ2-3,TRBV27,.,TRBD2,TGTGCCAGCAGTCCAACTAGCGGGGGGAGCACAGATACGCAGTATTTT,CASSPTSGGSTDTQYF
TRBJ2-1,TRBV5-1,.,.,TGCGCCAGCAGCTTGACCCCGTACTCCAATGAGCAGTTCTTC,CASSLTPYSNEQFF
TRBJ2-2,TRBV5-1,.,.,TGCGCCAGCAGCTGGGGGGACAGCGGACCCGGGGAGCTGTTTTTT,CASSWGDSGPGELFF
TRBJ1-5,TRBV28,few,.,TGTGCCAGCAGTTCAGCGCAAGGCAATCAGCCCCAGCATTTT,CASSSAQGNQPQHF
TRBJ2-1,TRBV7-8,.,.,TGTGCCAGCAGTATTGACAGGCTAGAGCAGTTCTTC,CASSIDRLEQFF
TRBJ2-7,TRBV18,.,TRBD1,TGTGCCAGCTCACCCGGGACAGGGTGGTACGAGCAGTACTTC,CASSPGTGWYEQYF
TRBJ1-4,TRBV7-2,few,.,TGTGCCAGCAGCTTAGCGAGGTTGGCAGGGTGGGGTGAAAAACTGTTTTTT,CASSLARLAGWGEKLFF
TRBJ2-1,TRBV4-2,.,TRBD1,TGTGCCAGCAGCCTACCGGGACAGGGGGCTCATGAGCAGTTCTTC,CASSLPGQGAHEQFF
TRBJ1-3,TRBV30,few,TRBD1,TGTGCCTGGAGGGTACCGGGGGGACAGGGAGTTTACTCTGGAAACCCCATATATTTT,CAWRVPGGQGVYSGNPIYF
TRBJ1-4,TRBV5-1,.,.,TGCGCCAGCAACACAGGAGCAACTAATGAAAAACTGTTTTTT,CASNTGATNEKLFF
TRBJ2-6,TRBV5-1,.,.,TGCGCCAGCAGCTTCCTGGGAGGAGGCTCTGGGGCCAACGTCCTGACTTTC,CASSFLGGGSGANVLTF
TRBJ2-3,TRBV5-4,.,.,TGTGCCAGCACCAAGGACACCAACACAGATACGCAGTATTTT,CASTKDTNTDTQYF
TRBJ2-5,TRBV7-2,few,TRBD2,TGTGCCAGCAGCTCCCAGGGGCGGGGGGGCGGAGAGACCCAGTACTTC,CASSSQGRGGGETQYF
TRBJ1-1,TRBV29-1,few,TRBD1,TGCAGCGTCCAACAGGGGGCTTACACTGAAGCTTTCTTT,CSVQQGAYTEAFF
TRBJ2-3,TRBV5-1,.,TRBD2,TGCGCCAGCAGCTTGGGGCCCAGCGGGGGGAGGACAGATACGCAGTATTTT,CASSLGPSGGRTDTQYF
TRBJ2-7,TRBV6-5,.,.,TGTGCCAGCAGTGAAGCAAACTACGAGCAGTACTTC,CASSEANYEQYF
TRBJ2-5,TRBV2,.,TRBD1,TGTGCCAGCTCCACTGACAGGGGGGACCAAGAGACCCAGTACTTC,CASSTDRGDQETQYF
TRBJ1-2,TRBV6-5,few,.,TGTGCCAGCAGTTACCCCGGGGACTATGGCTACACCTTC,CASSYPGDYGYTF
TRBJ2-1,TRBV20-1,few,TRBD2,TGCAGTGCGGGACTAGTGGGGAAGCAGTTCTTC,CSAGLVGKQFF
TRBJ1-2,TRBV6-6,.,TRBD1,TGTGCCAGCACCCTCTCAGGGGGAGGAGGATCTGTCGGCTACACCTTC,CASTLSGGGGSVGYTF
TRBJ1-2,TRBV5-1,.,TRBD1,TGCGCCAGCAGCCGGGGGACAGGGGGGGTTGACTATGGCTACACCTTC,CASSRGTGGVDYGYTF
TRBJ2-2,TRBV19,.,TRBD2,TGTGCCAGTAGTATGGCGGGGGGGACCGGGGAGCTGTTTTTT,CASSMAGGTGELFF
TRBJ2-2,TRBV2,.,.,TGTGCCAGCAGTGGAGGAGGGGTAAATGTCGGGGAGCTGTTTTTT,CASSGGGVNVGELFF
TRBJ1-1,TRBV7-8,.,.,TGTGCCAGCAGCTTAGGTTTTGCAGGGGACACTGAAGCTTTCTTT,CASSLGFAGDTEAFF
TRBJ1-2,TRBV28,few,.,TGTGCCAGCAGGGAGGGATGGGTTGGCTACACCTTC,CASREGWVGYTF
TRBJ1-5,TRBV19,few,.,TGTGCCAGTAGTATAGGGGCAGGGGCCTCACAGCCCCAGCATTTT,CASSIGAGASQPQHF
TRBJ1-5,TRBV19,.,TRBD1,TGTGCCAGTACTCCGACAGGGACCAGCAATCAGCCCCAGCATTTT,CASTPTGTSNQPQHF
TRBJ2-2,TRBV18,few,TRBD1,TGTGCCAGCTCACCCGGACAGGGCCTTTCGAACACCGGGGAGCTGTTTTTT,CASSPGQGLSNTGELFF
TRBJ2-7,TRBV5-6,.,TRBD1,TGTGCCAGCAGCTCAGGGGGAATCGTCTACGAGCAGTACTTC,CASSSGGIVYEQYF
TRBJ2-5,TRBV9,.,.,TGTGCCAGCAGCGTAGAGGTCGGGTCGGAGACCCAGTACTTC,CASSVEVGSETQYF
TRBJ1-2,TRBV7-2,few,.,TGTGCCAGCAGCTTAGATCGGGGGGCCCACTATGGCTACACCTTC,CASSLDRGAHYGYTF
TRBJ1-4,TRBV19,few,.,TGTGCCAGTAGGAGGGCCAGAATTAATGAAAAACTGTTTTTT,CASRRARINEKLFF
TRBJ2-2,TRBV4-3,.,TRBD2,TGCGCCAGCAGCCAAGGTTCGGCGGGGGGCACCGGGGAGCTGTTTTTT,CASSQGSAGGTGELFF
TRBJ2-3,TRBV5-5,.,TRBD2,TGTGCCTCCTTCCGGGGGGGCACAGATACGCAGTATTTT,CASFRGGTDTQYF
TRBJ2-7,TRBV19,.,.,TGTGCCAGTAGTATAGCGGCCAGGGGAACGGGCGAGCAGTACTTC,CASSIAARGTGEQYF
TRBJ1-2,TRBV19,.,.,TGTGCCACTCAGGGGTTAGCGGGCTACACCTTC,CATQGLAGYTF